Listed below are T cell receptor beta chains from one sample, sequenced in a study of naive and memory T cell subsets. From the UMI-ligation and nested PCR reads, TCRdb called clonotypes with MiXCR, one entry per CDR3 protein. The sample shows 20,000 to 25,000 distinct CDR3 sequences, roughly 10% of them seen only once. The sample taken for sequencing was central memory CD8+ T cells from blood. The receptors here all came from a human donor in good health. Both conserved end residues are trimmed from each CDR3.

>TRBJ2-1|TRBV6-5
ASAKDLGGNEQF
>TRBJ1-5|TRBV9
ASSVGQAGPQH
>TRBJ2-1|TRBV4-3
ASSQEESVAGGNEQF
>TRBJ1-5|TRBV15
ATSRVQLSNQPQH
>TRBJ1-1|TRBV6-5
ASSLMVNTEAF
>TRBJ2-7|TRBV7-9
ASSPALRDWESYEQY
>TRBJ2-2|TRBV7-9
ASSLAMGTGELF
>TRBJ1-2|TRBV4-1
ASSLVNGQGSMGYT
>TRBJ2-7|TRBV10-1
ASSGDTGYEQY
>TRBJ2-3|TRBV18
ASSLTGGTGAHTDTQY
>TRBJ2-7|TRBV24-1
ATSDHRGQY
>TRBJ2-3|TRBV6-4
ASSEGLASEAQY
>TRBJ1-1|TRBV28
ASSPTPGNTEAF
>TRBJ1-1|TRBV5-6
ASSLGVTEAF
>TRBJ2-2|TRBV30
AWRRTETGELF
>TRBJ2-5|TRBV20-1
SARSTGGVETQY
>TRBJ2-5|TRBV24-1
ATSDSGRSETQY
>TRBJ2-5|TRBV28
ASSPLTGARETQY
>TRBJ2-1|TRBV27
ASSLSLTSVSYNEQF
>TRBJ1-1|TRBV11-2
ASSLIWREDTEAF
>TRBJ2-5|TRBV7-9
ASSLVSGGRETQN
>TRBJ1-3|TRBV28
ASSFGHGNTIY
>TRBJ1-3|TRBV4-1
ASSQEEANGNTIY
>TRBJ2-5|TRBV9
ASSVATSGLETQY
>TRBJ1-2|TRBV28
ASSFQGNYGYT
>TRBJ2-3|TRBV9
ASSVGQYTDTQY
>TRBJ2-5|TRBV29-1
SVEGWDLETQY
>TRBJ1-5|TRBV23-1
ASSPINRDRGPWSNQPQH
>TRBJ1-5|TRBV19
ASGQPQH